The 27 T cell receptor beta chains presented below share a single source sample, sequenced in a study of blood T cell repertoires in COVID-19 (dated by TCRdb to about 2020). Receptors were amplified or captured by the immunoSEQ multiplex PCR assay. This is the immuneACCESS table as TCRdb keeps it, with only in-frame sequences that have V and J called. A part of the clones is gone; compared with another copy, unresolved V genes explain less than half, and the rest is unexplained. This sample has approximately 100,000 clones in its table, and around 82% of those were observed once. The ten largest make up 4% to 5.5% of the sample. Specimen: peripheral blood. These receptors came from a man aged 55-75 years with acute or convalescent COVID-19.

The chain joins TRBV4-1 to TRBJ2-7, with TRBD1 matching over 11 bases. After removal of 1 base from V and 7 bases from J, the junction contained 15 bases not matched to a gene. The CDR3 totals 18 residues. Germline loops: CDR1 MGHRA, CDR2 YSYEKL. In DNA form, the CDR3 reads TGCGCCAGCAGCCAAGTCGGACTTCGGGACAGGGGGAAAGGTGAGCAGTACTTC. The encoded protein is CASSQVGLRDRGKGEQYF.

This chain uses TRBV5-1 with TRBJ2-2, with TRBD1 as a possible D gene (5 bases). Trimming left V 2 bases short and J 6 bases short, with 8 bases between. The CDR3 loop spans 13 amino acids. From germline, CDR1 is SGHRS and CDR2 YFSETQ. The CDR3 loop is CASSLQVPGELFF. The CDR3 DNA is TGCGCCAGCAGCTTACAGGTCCCCGGGGAGCTGTTTTTT.

In this sample, this clone turned up a few times. The CDR3 DNA reads as TGTGCCAGCAGCTTGACGGGTAACGGTGGCTACACCTTC. Encoded protein: CASSLTGNGGYTF. The rearrangement joins TRBV11-2 to TRBJ1-2; D gene unclear. V gave up 3 bases and J gave up 7 bases, with 12 bases separating them. Germline V lookup: CDR1 SGHAT, CDR2 FQNNGV. The length of the CDR3 is 13 residues.

This chain uses TRBV6-5 with TRBJ1-2; 11 bases match TRBD1. Germline CDR1 is MNHEY and CDR2 is SVGAGI. With V trimmed by 4 bases and J by 3 bases, 4 bases remained unmatched. This CDR3 is 15 amino acids long. CDR3 residues: CASSFRDRGDYGYTF. The DNA of the CDR3 is TGTGCCAGCAGTTTCCGGGACAGGGGGGACTATGGCTACACCTTC.

The chain combines TRBV5-1 with TRBJ1-1; D possibly corresponds to TRBD1 (6 bases). CDR1 and CDR2 (germline): SGHRS, YFSETQ. Trimming removed 0 bases from V and 0 bases from J, with 9 bases in between. CDR3 length: 15 amino acids. The CDR3 DNA reads TGCGCCAGCAGCTTGGGGACAGCTATGAACACTGAAGCTTTCTTT. This encodes CASSLGTAMNTEAFF.

The J gene is TRBJ2-1, the V gene TRBV3-1 (or the pseudogene TRBV3-2), with a tentative D call TRBD2 (6 bases). This CDR3 is 13 amino acids long. Germline CDR1 is LGHDT and CDR2 is YNNKEL (reference sequence). V was pared by 1 base and J by 10 bases, with 11 bases between. As DNA, the CDR3 is TGTGCCAGCAGCCAAGGACTAGTGGGGGAGCAGTTCTTC. Protein sequence: CASSQGLVGEQFF.

In this sample, this clone turned up once. The V gene is TRBV4-2, the J gene TRBJ2-3; 7 bases match TRBD2. Germline CDR1 reads LGHNA; CDR2 reads YNFKEQ. Trimming at V came to 2 bases and at J to 6 bases, leaving 11 bases not matched to a gene. The CDR3 extends over 16 amino acids. The CDR3 DNA reads as TGTGCCAGCAGCCAACGGGGCGGGAGCCGCGGGGATACGCAGTATTTT. This translates into CASSQRGGSRGDTQYF.

The chain couples TRBV9 to TRBJ2-3; 11 nucleotides line up with TRBD2. Germline-derived CDR1 and CDR2 are SGDLS and YYNGEE. The J segment lost 5 bases and the V segment lost 2 bases, leaving 7 bases of the junction unmatched. This CDR3 contains 16 residues. The CDR3 DNA reads TGTGCCAGCAGCGTGGGCACTAGCGGGAGTAAAGATACGCAGTATTTT. Translating it yields CASSVGTSGSKDTQYF.

This chain joins TRBV6-5 and TRBJ1-3, with D unclear. Germline CDR1 is MNHEY and CDR2 is SVGAGI. The CDR3 covers 14 residues. V lost 4 bases and J lost 0, with 7 bases in between. The CDR3: CASSSPGSGNTIYF. The CDR3 coding sequence is TGTGCCAGCAGTTCCCCAGGCTCTGGAAACACCATATATTTT.

V usage is TRBV3-1 (or the pseudogene TRBV3-2) and J usage is TRBJ2-7; possible D gene TRBD2, 6 bases. Germline values: CDR1 LGHDT, CDR2 YNNKEL (reference sequence). The CDR3 loop spans 13 amino acids. V lost 5 bases to trimming and J lost 3 bases, with 11 bases between them. The CDR3 nucleotides are TGTGCCAGCAGCATAGGGACTCTCTACGAGCAGTACTTC. It translates to CASSIGTLYEQYF.

The chain carries TRBV2 and TRBJ1-6; the match to TRBD1 covers 9 bases. Unmatched junction bases numbered 12, after V lost 7 bases and J lost 14 bases. The CDR3 spans 14 residues. Germline CDR1 and CDR2: SNHLY and FYNNEI. CDR3 DNA sequence: TGTGCCAGCATGCGGGGACAGGGACTCATGGCCCTCCACTTT. As protein: CASMRGQGLMALHF.

The CDR3 DNA follows: TGTGCCAGCAGCTTAGGCGTGGCGGCTGGAAACACCATATATTTT. Residues: CASSLGVAAGNTIYF. The gene calls are TRBV11-3 and TRBJ1-3; D is ambiguous. CDR3 size: 15 residues. Germline V gene sequence: CDR1 SGHNT, CDR2 YENEEA. V lost 1 base and J 2 bases, leaving 9 bases between the germline ends. Combining the CDR3 with reference TRBV11-3 and TRBJ1-3 gives the whole variable domain EAGVVQSPRYKIIEKKQPVAFWCNPISGHNTLYWYLQNLGQGPELLIRYENEEAVDDSQLPKDRFSAERLKGVDSTLKIQPAELGDSAVYLCASSLGVAAGNTIYFGEGSWLTVV.

This chain uses TRBV3-1 (or the pseudogene TRBV3-2) with TRBJ2-7; TRBD2 aligns across 9 bases. This CDR3 has 17 amino acids. Unmatched junction bases numbered 11, after V lost 1 base and J lost 4 bases. Germline V gene data show CDR1 as LGHDT and CDR2 as YNNKEL (reference sequence). Here the CDR3 reads CASSQAALAGSPYEQYF. CDR3 coding DNA: TGTGCCAGCAGCCAAGCGGCACTAGCGGGTTCTCCTTACGAGCAGTACTTC.

The chain links TRBV30 to TRBJ2-6, with D uncertain. Germline CDR1 reads GTSNPN; CDR2 reads SVGIG (reference sequence). The ends were cut back, 4 bases at V and 0 bases at J, with 7 bases in the middle. This CDR3 spans 14 amino acids. The CDR3 DNA sequence: TGTGCCTGGACCAGACTCTCTGGGGCCAACGTCCTGACTTTC. It specifies CAWTRLSGANVLTF.

There are a few counts of this clone. This chain uses TRBV3-1 (or the pseudogene TRBV3-2) with TRBJ1-5; D call uncertain. This CDR3 contains 14 residues. Germline V gives CDR1 LGHDT, CDR2 YNNKEL (reference sequence). With 0 bases removed from V and 6 bases from J, the gap between germline ends came to 9 bases. This chain's CDR3 is CASSQDPGGQPQHF. The CDR3 bases are TGTGCCAGCAGCCAAGACCCAGGTGGTCAGCCCCAGCATTTT.

This clone was detected once. V usage is TRBV10-2 and J usage is TRBJ1-2; 9 bases are shared with TRBD1. CDR3 size: 16 residues. V lost 3 bases, J lost 7 bases, and 12 bases stayed unmatched. Germline V gives CDR1 WSHSY, CDR2 SAAADI. The CDR3 reads CASSDGGTGKGLGYTF. For the CDR3, the DNA is TGCGCCAGCAGTGACGGAGGGACAGGGAAAGGGCTTGGCTACACCTTC.

The J gene is TRBJ1-5, the V gene TRBV30; the D is unclear. V lost 2 bases to trimming and J lost 5 bases, with 13 bases between them. Germline V gene sequence: CDR1 GTSNPN, CDR2 SVGIG (reference sequence). The CDR3 is made up of 14 amino acids. The CDR3 DNA reads as TGTGCCTGGAGTACCCGAAACGGGTATCAGCCCCAGCATTTT. This codes for CAWSTRNGYQPQHF. Combining the CDR3 with reference TRBV30 and TRBJ1-5 gives the whole variable domain SQTIHQWPATLVQPVGSPLSLECTVEGTSNPNLYWYRQAAGRGLQLLFYSVGIGQISSEVPQNLSASRPQDRQFILSSKKLLLSDSGFYLCAWSTRNGYQPQHFGDGTRLSIL.

V is TRBV11-3 and J is TRBJ2-1; D not certain. In germline, CDR1 is SGHNT, CDR2 YENEEA. CDR3 length: 15 residues. The V end lost 2 bases, the J end lost 4 bases, and 12 bases lay between the germline ends. CDR3 amino acids: CASSLTKNSYNEQFF. CDR3 DNA sequence: TGTGCCAGCAGCTTAACCAAAAACTCATACAATGAGCAGTTCTTC.

The rearrangement uses TRBV9 and TRBJ1-2; the D is unclear. V lost 0 bases to trimming and J lost 8 bases, with 11 bases between them. CDR3 length equals 13 residues. CDR1 SGDLS and CDR2 YYNGEE come from the germline V gene. CDR3 amino acids: CASSVESSGGYTF. CDR3 nucleotides: TGTGCCAGCAGCGTAGAATCGTCGGGAGGCTACACCTTC.

The chain is built from TRBV28 and TRBJ2-1; D remains ambiguous. The V gene lost 3 bases and the J gene lost 2 bases, with 8 bases spanning the gap. CDR1 is MDHEN and CDR2 is SYDVKM in the germline V gene. CDR3 length: 14 amino acids. The CDR3 loop is CASSLSAAYNEQFF. DNA for the CDR3: TGTGCCAGCAGTTTGAGCGCCGCCTACAATGAGCAGTTCTTC.

The chain employs TRBV6-5 and TRBJ1-2; 10 nucleotides line up with TRBD1. The V segment lost 1 base and the J segment 6 bases; nucleotides outside the gene matches: 2. Germline V CDR1 and CDR2: MNHEY, SVGAGI. The CDR3 is made up of 14 amino acids. The CDR3 is CASSYLDRGDGYTF. The CDR3 DNA sequence: TGTGCCAGCAGTTACTTGGACAGGGGGGATGGCTACACCTTC.

As to this clone: This CDR3 is also generated by other DNA sequences in the sample. The J gene is TRBJ1-1, the V gene TRBV6-5; 7 positions match TRBD1. There are 13 residues in the CDR3. V lost 6 bases, J lost 2 bases, and 3 bases stayed unmatched. Germline loops: CDR1 MNHEY, CDR2 SVGAGI. CDR3 residues: CASRDRENTEAFF. As DNA, the CDR3 is TGTGCCAGCAGAGACAGGGAAAACACTGAAGCTTTCTTT.

The J gene is TRBJ1-2, the V gene TRBV4-1, with a tentative D call TRBD1 (6 bases). CDR1 and CDR2 from the germline V gene are MGHRA and YSYEKL. The CDR3 totals 15 residues. The V end lost 1 base, the J end lost 5 bases, and 14 bases lay between the germline ends. CDR3 sequence reads: CASSQGTGTRYGYTF. The DNA for the CDR3 is TGCGCCAGCAGCCAAGGCACCGGGACAAGATATGGCTACACCTTC.

This chain joins TRBV9 and TRBJ1-3; TRBD1 agrees at 7 bases. The CDR3 length is 16 residues. Trimming cost V 4 bases and J 1 base; bases outside gene matches: 8. Germline CDR1 reads SGDLS; CDR2 reads YYNGEE. CDR3 loop: CASSPRGQPSGNTIYF. As DNA, the CDR3 is TGTGCCAGCAGCCCTCGGGGACAGCCGTCTGGAAACACCATATATTTT. Looking up the rest from reference TRBV9 and TRBJ1-3 gives the full variable domain: DSGVTQTPKHLITATGQRVTLRCSPRSGDLSVYWYQQSLDQGLQFLIQYYNGEERAKGNILERFSAQQFPDLHSELNLSSLELGDSALYFCASSPRGQPSGNTIYFGEGSWLTVV.

The V and J genes are TRBV10-3 and TRBJ2-4; 10 bases agree with TRBD1. CDR1 is ENHRY, CDR2 SYGVKD, per germline. The CDR3 is 20 residues long. After removal of 0 bases from V and 0 bases from J, the junction contained 11 bases not matched to a gene. The CDR3 loop is CAISESPGQGMGLAKNIQYF. The CDR3 DNA follows: TGTGCCATCAGTGAGTCCCCGGGACAGGGGATGGGCTTAGCCAAAAACATTCAGTACTTC.

J is TRBJ2-7 and V is TRBV27, with D tentatively TRBD2 (6 bases). Trimming stripped 6 bases from V and 3 bases from J, with 18 bases between. This CDR3 is 15 amino acids long. The germline gives CDR1 MNHEY, CDR2 SMNVEV (reference sequence). The CDR3 is CASRREVSGIYEQYF. Written as DNA, the CDR3 is TGTGCCAGCAGAAGGGAGGTTAGCGGAATCTACGAGCAGTACTTC.

This clone appeared once. The rearrangement uses TRBV30 and TRBJ1-2; no reliable D call. The CDR3 spans 13 residues. Germline-derived CDR1 and CDR2 are GTSNPN and SVGIG (reference sequence). Between the trimmed V and J ends, which lost 2 bases and 2 bases, there was a span of 9 bases. The CDR3 reads CAWSISQNYGYTF. CDR3 sequence (DNA): TGTGCCTGGAGTATAAGTCAGAACTATGGCTACACCTTC. Full variable domain (outside the CDR3, taken from reference TRBV30 and TRBJ1-2): SQTIHQWPATLVQPVGSPLSLECTVEGTSNPNLYWYRQAAGRGLQLLFYSVGIGQISSEVPQNLSASRPQDRQFILSSKKLLLSDSGFYLCAWSISQNYGYTFGSGTRLTVV.